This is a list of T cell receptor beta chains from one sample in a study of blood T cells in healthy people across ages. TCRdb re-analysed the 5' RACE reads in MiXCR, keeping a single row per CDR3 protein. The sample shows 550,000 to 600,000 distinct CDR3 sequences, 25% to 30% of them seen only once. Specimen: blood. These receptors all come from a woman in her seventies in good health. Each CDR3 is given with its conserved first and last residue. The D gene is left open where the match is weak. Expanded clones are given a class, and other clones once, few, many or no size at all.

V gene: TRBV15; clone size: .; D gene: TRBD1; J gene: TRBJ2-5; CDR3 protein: CATSREDRAVETQYF; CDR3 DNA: TGTGCCACCAGCAGGGAGGACAGGGCGGTGGAGACCCAGTACTTC
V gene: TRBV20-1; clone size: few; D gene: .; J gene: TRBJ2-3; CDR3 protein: CSARPLAGTSTDTQYF; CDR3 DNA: TGCAGTGCTAGACCGCTTGCGGGGACTAGCACAGATACGCAGTATTTT
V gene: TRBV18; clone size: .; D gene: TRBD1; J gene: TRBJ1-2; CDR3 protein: CASSPQSRDRRLYGYTF; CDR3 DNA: TGTGCCAGCTCACCCCAGTCCCGGGACAGAAGACTCTATGGCTACACCTTC
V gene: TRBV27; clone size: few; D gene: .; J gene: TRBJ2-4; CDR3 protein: CASTDISAAKNIQYF; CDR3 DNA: TGTGCCAGCACCGACATCTCCGCGGCCAAAAACATTCAGTACTTC
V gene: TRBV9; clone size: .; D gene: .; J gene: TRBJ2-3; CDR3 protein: CASSVGGGLVVDTQYF; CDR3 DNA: TGTGCCAGCAGCGTAGGGGGGGGCCTGGTTGTGGATACGCAGTATTTT
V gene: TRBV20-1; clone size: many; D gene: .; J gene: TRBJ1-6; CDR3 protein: CSASLKGSNSPLHF; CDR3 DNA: TGCAGTGCCTCATTGAAAGGGTCCAATTCACCCCTCCACTTT
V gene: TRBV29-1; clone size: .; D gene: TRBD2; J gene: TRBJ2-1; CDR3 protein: CSADRGRGQFF; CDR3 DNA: TGCAGCGCAGATCGGGGGAGGGGGCAGTTCTTC
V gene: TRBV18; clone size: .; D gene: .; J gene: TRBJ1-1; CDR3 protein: CASSPSQRKNTEAFF; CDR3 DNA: TGTGCCAGCTCACCATCGCAGAGGAAGAACACTGAAGCTTTCTTT
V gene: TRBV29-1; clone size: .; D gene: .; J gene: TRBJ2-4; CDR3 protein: CSVTQTGAGAKNIQYF; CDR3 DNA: TGCAGCGTGACTCAAACTGGGGCTGGGGCCAAAAACATTCAGTACTTC
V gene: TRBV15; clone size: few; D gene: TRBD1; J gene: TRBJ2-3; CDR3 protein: CAASRSGGRTDTQYF; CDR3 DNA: TGTGCCGCCAGCAGGTCAGGGGGCCGGACAGATACGCAGTATTTT
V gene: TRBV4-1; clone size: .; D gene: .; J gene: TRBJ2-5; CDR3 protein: CASSQGRMAVGKETQYF; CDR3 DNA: TGCGCCAGCAGCCAAGGTCGCATGGCCGTGGGGAAAGAGACCCAGTACTTC
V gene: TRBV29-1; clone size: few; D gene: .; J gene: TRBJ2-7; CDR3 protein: CSVEIATRREQYF; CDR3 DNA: TGCAGCGTTGAAATCGCGACTAGGCGCGAGCAGTACTTC
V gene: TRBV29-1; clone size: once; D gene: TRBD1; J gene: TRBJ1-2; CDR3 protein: CSVDTGDLGYGYTF; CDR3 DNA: TGCAGCGTTGATACAGGGGACCTCGGCTATGGCTACACCTTC
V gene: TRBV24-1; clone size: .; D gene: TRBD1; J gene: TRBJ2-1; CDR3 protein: CATSDPGQGDKTRYF; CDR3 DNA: TGTGCCACCAGCGATCCAGGACAGGGGGACAAGACCCGGTACTTC
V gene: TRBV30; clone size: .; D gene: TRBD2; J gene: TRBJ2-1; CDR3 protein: CAWSVGSGGGYNEQFF; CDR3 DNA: TGTGCCTGGAGTGTGGGTAGCGGGGGGGGCTACAATGAGCAGTTCTTC
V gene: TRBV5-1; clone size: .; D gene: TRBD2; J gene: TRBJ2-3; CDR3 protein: CASSLGASGPDTQYF; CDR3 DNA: TGCGCCAGCAGCTTGGGGGCTAGCGGGCCAGATACGCAGTATTTT
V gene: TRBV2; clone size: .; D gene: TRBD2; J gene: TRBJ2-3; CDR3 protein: CASRLAGISTDTQYF; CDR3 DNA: TGTGCCAGCAGGCTAGCGGGGATTAGCACAGATACGCAGTATTTT
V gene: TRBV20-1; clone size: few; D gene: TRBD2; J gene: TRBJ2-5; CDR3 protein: CSASAVAGGLKETQYF; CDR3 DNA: TGCAGTGCTAGTGCGGTAGCGGGGGGCCTTAAAGAGACCCAGTACTTC
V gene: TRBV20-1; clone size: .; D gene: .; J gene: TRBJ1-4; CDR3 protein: CSARPSANEKLFF; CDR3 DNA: TGCAGTGCTAGGCCGAGCGCTAATGAAAAACTGTTTTTT
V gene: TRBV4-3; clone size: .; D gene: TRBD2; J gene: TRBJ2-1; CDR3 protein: CASSQYLAASSYNERFF; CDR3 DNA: TGCGCCAGCAGCCAATATCTAGCGGCGAGCTCCTACAATGAGCGGTTCTTC
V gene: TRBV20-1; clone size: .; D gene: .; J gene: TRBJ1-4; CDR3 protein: CSASAGVGEKLFF; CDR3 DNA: TGCAGTGCTAGCGCAGGGGTTGGTGAAAAACTGTTTTTT
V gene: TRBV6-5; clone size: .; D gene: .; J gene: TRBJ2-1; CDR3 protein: CASSYVSGIYNEQFF; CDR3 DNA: TGTGCCAGCAGTTACGTTAGCGGCATATACAATGAGCAGTTCTTC
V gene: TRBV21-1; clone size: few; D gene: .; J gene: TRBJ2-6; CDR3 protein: CASSKAMWEGYGILSGANVLTF; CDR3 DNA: TGTGCCAGCAGCAAAGCGATGTGGGAAGGTTATGGAATCCTCTCTGGGGCCAACGTCCTGACTTTC
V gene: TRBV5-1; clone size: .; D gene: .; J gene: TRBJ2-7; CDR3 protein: CASSLIQGGSYEQYF; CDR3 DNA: TGCGCCAGCAGCTTGATCCAGGGTGGCTCTTACGAGCAGTACTTC
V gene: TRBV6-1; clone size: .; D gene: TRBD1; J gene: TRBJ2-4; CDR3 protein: CASKTTGTGQRNIQYF; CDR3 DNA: TGTGCCAGCAAAACGACCGGGACAGGTCAGCGGAACATTCAGTACTTC
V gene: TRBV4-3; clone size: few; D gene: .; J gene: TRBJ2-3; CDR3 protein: CASSLFRADTQYF; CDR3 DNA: TGCGCCAGCAGCCTGTTCAGAGCAGATACGCAGTATTTT
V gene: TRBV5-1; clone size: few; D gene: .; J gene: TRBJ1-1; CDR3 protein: CASSLFPGDMNTEAFF; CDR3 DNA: TGCGCCAGCAGCTTGTTTCCGGGGGACATGAACACTGAAGCTTTCTTT
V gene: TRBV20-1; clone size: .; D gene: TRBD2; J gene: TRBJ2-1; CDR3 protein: CSARDPLAGARNEQFF; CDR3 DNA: TGCAGTGCTAGAGATCCACTAGCGGGGGCCCGCAATGAGCAGTTCTTC